This T cell receptor (beta chain) was recovered during a study of shared clonotypes between healthy human individuals. Overall study: Donor ages ranged 18 to 49 years: a couple of women, a few men. The study used three CD4 naive, three CD4 memory, two CD8 naive and one CD8 memory plate per donor.

About this clone: What it binds is not known.

Study findings and constraints: Among non-shared clonotypes, generation probabilities were lower than among those shared by all four donors.

CDR1 SGHAT and CDR2 FQNNGV come from the germline V gene. CDR3 length equals 14 residues. The germline V and J ends were trimmed by 3 bases and 6 bases, with 13 bases remaining between them. CD45RO negativity and positive selection for CCR7 defined naive CD8 cells, a population that excluded terminally differentiated effector memory CD45RA+ cells. As processed by the authors: There were no quality scores in the junction-only immunoSEQ sequences, so filtering differed. Libraries were prepared by immunoSEQ multiplex PCR; TCRdb keeps only in-frame clonotypes and omits some of them. Clonal size and the V and J genes are those of that table, whereas D and trimming came from the DNA. The sample lists about 800,000 clones, 95% to 97% occurring once.

This sequence was found in a young man in good health. The chain recombines TRBV11-2 with TRBJ2-3; D ambiguous. The sequenced sample consisted of naive CD8+ T cells sorted from blood. The CDR3 DNA reads as TGTGCCAGCAGCTTGGGCAGGCCGGTGGATACGCAGTATTTT. Translating gives CASSLGRPVDTQYF.